The 31 T cell receptor beta chains below come from one sample, sequenced in a study of T cell responses to AZD1222 COVID-19 vaccine. The assay was immunoSEQ multiplex PCR, and TCRdb's table has in-frame clones only and misses some. The sample has over 95,000 clones, roughly nine tenths seen once. This material consisted of peripheral blood, taken on day 0 of AZD1222 vaccination. The origin of the receptors is an adult in good health.

This chain connects TRBV5-4 to TRBJ2-2, with D possibly TRBD2 on 5 matching bases. The CDR3 sequence is 15 residues long. V was shortened by 0 bases and J by 2 bases, with 8 bases between the two germline ends. The germline V gene encodes CDR1 SGHNT and CDR2 YYREEE (reference sequence). In DNA, the CDR3 is TGTGCCAGCAGCTTGGCGGGATCAAACACCGGGGAGCTGTTTTTT. Its protein product is CASSLAGSNTGELFF.

The CDR3 loop reads CASNSYTETQYF. The DNA for the CDR3 is TGTGCCAGCAATTCTTATACGGAGACCCAGTACTTC. The chain uses TRBV28 and TRBJ2-5; D remains ambiguous. Per germline, CDR1 MDHEN and CDR2 SYDVKM. The CDR3 contains 12 residues. Trimming cost V 7 bases and J 5 bases, with 11 bases left between them.

This sequence joins TRBV28 and TRBJ1-1; D not resolved. CDR1 and CDR2 from the germline V gene are MDHEN and SYDVKM. The CDR3 has 13 residues. Trimming cost V 2 bases and J 4 bases, with 8 bases left between them. CDR3 sequence: CASSLPASTEAFF. CDR3 DNA sequence: TGTGCCAGCAGTTTACCGGCATCCACTGAAGCTTTCTTT.

This chain joins TRBV5-1 and TRBJ2-7, with D maybe TRBD2 (5 bases). Germline V gene data show CDR1 as SGHRS and CDR2 as YFSETQ. V lost 9 bases to trimming and J lost 1 base, with 14 bases between them. This CDR3 is built from 13 residues. In DNA form, the CDR3 reads TGCGCCACCTCGACCGGGAATTCCTACGAGCAGTACTTC. Translation: CATSTGNSYEQYF.

V usage is TRBV7-2 and J usage is TRBJ1-1; TRBD1 agrees at 8 bases. Per the germline V gene, CDR1 is SGHTA and CDR2 is FQGNSA. The CDR3 is 15 residues long. Unmatched junction bases numbered 9, after V lost 4 bases and J lost 5 bases. The DNA for the CDR3 is TGTGCCAGCAGCTCCAACCGACAGGGGCCAACTGAAGCTTTCTTT. Its translation: CASSSNRQGPTEAFF.

This chain joins TRBV6-5 and TRBJ1-1; 8 bases match TRBD1. Trimming at V came to 5 bases and at J to 1 base, leaving 6 bases not matched to a gene. The CDR3 totals 15 residues. CDR1 and CDR2 from the germline V gene are MNHEY and SVGAGI. The CDR3 here is CASSLTGTGNTEAFF. DNA of the CDR3: TGTGCCAGCAGTCTTACCGGGACAGGGAACACTGAAGCTTTCTTT.

This sequence joins TRBV19 and TRBJ2-4; 7 bases line up with TRBD2. The CDR3 runs to 13 residues. V shed 8 bases and J 2 bases; nucleotides not matched to a gene: 3. CDR1 LNHDA and CDR2 SQIVND come from the germline V gene (reference sequence). Here the CDR3 DNA reads TGTGCCAGTGGGAGGGACCCCAAAAACATTCAGTACTTC. Amino acid sequence: CASGRDPKNIQYF. The entire variable domain, with the rest obtained from reference TRBV19 and TRBJ2-4, is as follows: DGGITQSPKYLFRKEGQNVTLSCEQNLNHDAMYWYRQDPGQGLRLIYYSQIVNDFQKGDIAEGYSVSREKKESFPLTVTSAQKNPTAFYLCASGRDPKNIQYFGAGTRLSVL.

This clone was recorded only once. The chain uses TRBV21-1 and TRBJ2-1; no DNA check was done on the table's D call, TRBD2. TRBV21-1 is a pseudogene locus. The CDR3 contains 17 residues. The CDR3 DNA is TGTGCCAGCAGCAAAGAGGGGGGACTAGCGGTGCTCAATGAGCAGTTCTTC. The encoded protein is CASSKEGGLAVLNEQFF.

The chain couples TRBV4-1 to TRBJ1-2, with D unclear. V lost 4 bases and J 0 bases, leaving 12 bases between the germline ends. The V gene's germline CDR1 is MGHRA and CDR2 YSYEKL. The CDR3 has 15 residues. The CDR3 sequence: CASSPTESTNYGYTF. The CDR3 bases are TGCGCCAGCAGCCCAACAGAGTCCACTAACTATGGCTACACCTTC.

The chain is built from TRBV27 and TRBJ2-1; possibly TRBD1 for D (5 bases). The V gene's germline CDR1 is MNHEY and CDR2 SMNVEV (reference sequence). The CDR3 runs to 11 residues. Between the trimmed V and J ends, which lost 5 bases and 10 bases, there was a span of 9 bases. CDR3 nucleotide sequence: TGTGCCAGCAGTCAAGGGGTCGAGCAGTTCTTC. This translates into CASSQGVEQFF.

The J gene is TRBJ1-1, the V gene TRBV3-1 (or the pseudogene TRBV3-2); 9 bases line up with TRBD1. The CDR3 runs 14 residues. CDR1 and CDR2 (germline): LGHDT, YNNKEL (reference sequence). Trimming at V came to 0 bases and at J to 8 bases, leaving 4 bases not matched to a gene. CDR3 region: CASSQDSGTGEAFF. CDR3 nucleotides: TGTGCCAGCAGCCAAGATTCCGGGACAGGGGAAGCTTTCTTT.

The rearrangement uses TRBV7-2 and TRBJ2-4; 10 positions agree with TRBD2. The germline CDR1 and CDR2 sequences are SGHTA and FQGNSA. The CDR3 has 16 residues. V shed 0 bases, J shed 7 bases, and the junction held 6 bases outside the gene matches. The CDR3 spells CASSLAPPSGGNIQYF. CDR3 DNA: TGTGCCAGCAGCTTAGCTCCTCCTAGCGGGGGTAACATTCAGTACTTC.

V gene TRBV6-2 or TRBV6-3 combines with J gene TRBJ1-1; 7 nucleotides match TRBD1. Trimming at V came to 4 bases and at J to 0 bases, leaving 8 bases not matched to a gene. The CDR3 is made up of 16 amino acids. Germline values: CDR1 MNHEY, CDR2 SVGEGT. The CDR3 bases are TGTGCCAGCAGTTCCACAGGGGCCCCAATGAACACTGAAGCTTTCTTT. Translation gives CASSSTGAPMNTEAFF.

To note about this clone: Other nucleotide sequences from this sample produce the same CDR3. This chain connects TRBV5-1 to TRBJ2-5; unclear D gene. Trimming shortened V by 2 bases and J by 3 bases, and 2 bases separated the two germline ends. This CDR3 region has 11 residues. CDR1 and CDR2 (germline): SGHRS, YFSETQ. The CDR3 protein is CASSLKETQYF. The CDR3 DNA follows: TGCGCCAGCAGCTTAAAAGAGACCCAGTACTTC.

This sequence joins TRBV18 and TRBJ2-6; D ambiguous. The CDR3 totals 19 residues. Trimming shortened V by 1 base and J by 2 bases, and 18 bases separated the two germline ends. Germline CDR1 is KGHSH and CDR2 is LQKENI. The CDR3 protein is CASSPQVRMIQPGANVLTF. The CDR3 DNA follows: TGTGCCAGCTCACCACAGGTCCGGATGATTCAACCTGGGGCCAACGTCCTGACTTTC.

V and J are TRBV19 and TRBJ1-6, with no clear D. Trimming cost V 7 bases and J 0 bases, with 10 bases left between them. This CDR3 comprises 15 residues. Germline loops: CDR1 LNHDA, CDR2 SQIVND (reference sequence). The CDR3 region has the DNA TGTGCCAGTAACGGAGGGAGCTCCTATAATTCACCCCTCCACTTT. The encoded protein is CASNGGSSYNSPLHF.

The CDR3 sequence: CATSRDRGGTEAFF. The CDR3 nucleotides are TGTGCCACCAGCAGAGATCGCGGTGGCACTGAAGCTTTCTTT. The chain has TRBV15 and TRBJ1-1; D is unclear. V was shortened by 0 bases and J by 4 bases, with 9 bases between the two germline ends. Germline CDR1 is LNHNV and CDR2 is YYDKDF (reference sequence). The CDR3 totals 14 residues.

Turning to this clone: Other nucleotide sequences from this sample produce the same CDR3. The chain recombines TRBV6-5 with TRBJ1-1; D is undetermined. Trimming stripped 0 bases from V and 2 bases from J, with 4 bases between. The CDR3 totals 13 residues. The germline CDR1 and CDR2 sequences are MNHEY and SVGAGI. In nucleotides, the CDR3 is TGTGCCAGCAGTTACTCAAGAAACACTGAAGCTTTCTTT. Protein product: CASSYSRNTEAFF.

The chain combines TRBV7-9 with TRBJ2-1; 8 positions match TRBD1. The CDR3 length is 16 residues. Germline trimming cut 1 base from V and 1 base from J; bases unmatched to any gene: 3. From germline, CDR1 is SEHNR and CDR2 FQNEAQ (reference sequence). The CDR3 coding sequence is TGTGCCAGCAGCTTAGTCCAGGGGGCTTCCTACAATGAGCAGTTCTTC. This sequence encodes CASSLVQGASYNEQFF.

The chain joins TRBV5-1 to TRBJ2-5; 9 nucleotides match TRBD1. The CDR3 consists of 14 residues. V shed 1 base and J 3 bases; nucleotides not matched to a gene: 1. The germline gives CDR1 SGHRS, CDR2 YFSETQ. CDR3 DNA sequence: TGCGCCAGCAGCTTGACAGGGGGCGAAGAGACCCAGTACTTC. It specifies CASSLTGGEETQYF.

V is TRBV12-3 or TRBV12-4 and J is TRBJ2-5; D gene ambiguous. Trimming pared 3 bases from V and 5 bases from J, leaving 10 bases between. This CDR3 is 13 amino acids long. CDR3 sequence reads: CASSFSGRETQYF. DNA of the CDR3: TGTGCCAGCAGTTTTTCGGGCCGGGAGACCCAGTACTTC.

This sequence joins TRBV12-3 or TRBV12-4 and TRBJ1-5, with TRBD1 identical over 7 bases. Losses at the gene ends were 10 bases for V and 4 bases for J; bases not matched to a gene: 7. The CDR3 has 13 residues. The CDR3 region has the DNA TGTGCCACCAGGATGGGACAGAATCAGCCCCAGCATTTT. Translation: CATRMGQNQPQHF.

This clone was seen once. This chain links TRBV30 with TRBJ1-1; D remains unclear. Germline V gene lookup returns CDR1 GTSNPN and CDR2 SVGIG (reference sequence). CDR3 size: 11 residues. Trimming shortened V by 4 bases and J by 3 bases, and 6 bases separated the two germline ends. CDR3: CAWIRDTEAFF. For the CDR3, the DNA is TGTGCCTGGATTCGGGACACTGAAGCTTTCTTT. Full variable domain (rest looked up from reference TRBV30 and TRBJ1-1): SQTIHQWPATLVQPVGSPLSLECTVEGTSNPNLYWYRQAAGRGLQLLFYSVGIGQISSEVPQNLSASRPQDRQFILSSKKLLLSDSGFYLCAWIRDTEAFFGQGTRLTVV.

The chain combines TRBV29-1 with TRBJ1-1, with D possibly being TRBD1 (5 bases). V was clipped by 4 bases and J by 2 bases, with 11 bases between them. Germline loops: CDR1 SQVTM, CDR2 ANQGSEA. The CDR3 extends over 13 amino acids. CDR3 amino acids: CSVAEGINTEAFF. CDR3 nucleotide sequence: TGCAGCGTTGCAGAGGGGATCAACACTGAAGCTTTCTTT.

The chain uses TRBV6-2 or TRBV6-3 and TRBJ2-7; 9 bases agree with TRBD1. There are 14 residues in the CDR3. Per germline, CDR1 MNHEY and CDR2 SVGEGT. Unmatched junction bases numbered 5, after V lost 0 bases and J lost 8 bases. CDR3 sequence: CASSYSGQGIQQYF. The CDR3 DNA sequence: TGTGCCAGCAGTTACTCGGGACAGGGTATCCAGCAGTACTTC.

The chain couples TRBV9 to TRBJ1-2; a weak D match, TRBD1 (6 bases). The CDR3 sequence is 15 residues long. Germline V gene lookup returns CDR1 SGDLS and CDR2 YYNGEE. Trimming removed 0 bases from V and 5 bases from J, with 14 bases in between. The CDR3: CASSVEVDRKYGYTF. Here the CDR3 DNA reads TGTGCCAGCAGCGTAGAAGTGGACAGAAAGTATGGCTACACCTTC.

The chain combines TRBV4-1 with TRBJ2-5; no reliable D call. The CDR3 consists of 17 residues. Trimming removed 1 base at V and 0 bases at J, with 15 bases between. CDR1 is MGHRA and CDR2 is YSYEKL in the germline V gene. The CDR3: CASSQGPLRGYQETQYF. The DNA for the CDR3 is TGCGCCAGCAGCCAAGGGCCTCTCCGTGGGTACCAAGAGACCCAGTACTTC.

The rearrangement joins TRBV3-1 (or the pseudogene TRBV3-2) to TRBJ2-7; maybe TRBD1 (6 bases). CDR1 is LGHDT and CDR2 is YNNKEL in the germline V gene (reference sequence). This CDR3 has 15 amino acids. V was pared by 1 base and J by 4 bases, with 14 bases between. The CDR3 sequence: CASSQVDRPSYEQYF. The CDR3 nucleotides read TGTGCCAGCAGCCAAGTAGACAGGCCCAGTTACGAGCAGTACTTC.

This chain uses TRBV5-1 with TRBJ2-1; a possible D gene is TRBD2 (6 bases). From germline, CDR1 is SGHRS and CDR2 YFSETQ. CDR3 length: 15 amino acids. V lost 4 bases, J lost 3 bases, and 14 bases lay in between. The CDR3 DNA reads as TGCGCCAGCAGCCCAGGACTCGGGGGCTACAATGAGCAGTTCTTC. This gives the protein CASSPGLGGYNEQFF.

The V call is TRBV11-2, the J call TRBJ1-6, with TRBD1 as a possible D gene (5 bases). From germline, CDR1 is SGHAT and CDR2 FQNNGV. Between the trimmed V and J ends, which lost 2 bases and 8 bases, there was a span of 10 bases. This CDR3 contains 14 residues. The CDR3 DNA reads as TGTGCCAGCAGCTTAACTCCAGGGTATTCACCCCTCCACTTT. Its translation is CASSLTPGYSPLHF.

This chain uses TRBV12-5 with TRBJ2-2; no clear D gene. The CDR3 covers 15 residues. Germline CDR1 LGHNT, CDR2 FRNRAP. The V end was cut by 2 bases, the J end by 0 bases, with 7 bases between. CDR3 in amino acids: CASGLSSPNTGELFF. As DNA, the CDR3 is TGTGCTAGTGGTTTGAGCTCCCCGAACACCGGGGAGCTGTTTTTT.